The present TCR beta chain was sequenced within a study of response to subunit inactivated influenza vaccine (dated by TCRdb to between 2018 and 2020). Background on the whole study: Deep quantitative T cell receptor repertoire profiling was used in the study to track responses to a trivalent subunit inactivated influenza vaccine.

Study-wide conclusions, independent of this receptor: It was suggested by the authors that each seasonal influenza vaccination may recruit only a limited number of new T cells.

Libraries came from RT-PCR. TCRdb lists the instrument as Illumina HiSeq 2500. TCRdb reanalyzed the raw reads on its own, using fastp at Q25 for trimming and MiXCR for clone calling, and kept in-frame beta chains. Every entry covers one CDR3 protein and lists the most common genes and DNA from its rows. Present in this sample are 450,000 to 600,000 distinct CDR3 sequences, approximately 15% of which were seen just once. The ten largest clones capture roughly 3% of the sample. As to this clonotype: Its antigen is unknown. Nothing much larger sits one base from this clone, and base qualities are not available.

V is cut back by 0 bases and J by 3 bases, with 7 bases in the junction unmatched. The CDR3 holds 16 amino acids from the cysteine to the phenylalanine. Here the CDR3 DNA is all that survives: 48 bases in frame from base 1. Reading the germline V gene (reference sequence) gives CDR1 DFQATT and CDR2 SNEGSKA. This TCR was recovered from a man aged 50 to 75 who received an inactivated influenza vaccine. Donor details come from another sample of the same person, matched by shared clones. The sample here was CD4+ T cells sorted from PBMCs, taken 23 months after vaccination. The chain is assembled from TRBV20-1 and TRBJ2-3; TRBD1 lines up with 9 middle nucleotides. The CDR3 loop reads CSAREDRGGWTDTQYF. The DNA sequence reads TGCAGTGCTAGAGAGGACAGGGGCGGGTGGACAGATACGCAGTATTTT.